The TCR beta chain described here comes from a study of PD-1 blockade in classical Hodgkin lymphoma. About this clone itself: As yet, its antigen is unknown.

Time point given: cycle 4 day 1 (C4D1), after 6 weeks of nivolumab. Relapses following autologous stem cell transplantation were seen in all patients, with brentuximab vedotin exposure varying. Thawed PBMCs were subjected to magnetic negative selection, which yielded isolated CD8+ T cells. Findings and caveats of the study: With respect to the repertoire differences, their causes, possibly disease activity or prior therapy, remain undefined.

The germline V gene encodes CDR1 SEHNR and CDR2 FQNEAQ (reference sequence). V was shortened by 5 bases and J by 8 bases, with 13 bases between the two germline ends. The CDR3 totals 13 residues. Here immunoSEQ multiplex PCR was the method, and the copy in TCRdb shows in-frame clones only, minus some. This repertoire shows approximately 10,000 clones, approximately 81% found once; its top ten account for 35% to 40%. The input for sequencing was CD8+ T cells from blood, taken before the fourth cycle of nivolumab. The J gene is TRBJ2-1, the V gene TRBV7-9, with D unclear. The receptor was derived from a human donor with classical Hodgkin lymphoma. The donor label of this sample is uncertain. The CDR3 sequence: CASSTVHSYEQFF. The CDR3 nucleotides read TGTGCCAGCAGCACGGTCCACAGCTATGAGCAGTTCTTC.